This TCR beta chain derives from a study of blood T cell repertoires in COVID-19. Across the whole study: Donors in the United States, Italy and Spain gave samples during acute or convalescent COVID-19. In each case, the material was cDNA or gDNA derived from T cells, B-cell-depleted T cells, or PBMCs.

Authors' analysis steps: Reference gene primers were amplified, and this amplification served to estimate nucleated cell counts. Sequencing was performed with immunoSEQ multiplex PCR; in TCRdb, only in-frame clones are kept and a portion is missing. That table supplies the V and J calls and clone size; D and trimming were determined from the DNA. Here the sample spans over 400,000 clones, 85% to 90% being singletons. While infection was still active, Seattle patients were enrolled and then followed longitudinally. CDR3 length: 16 amino acids. The trim removed 6 bases at V and 3 bases at J, leaving 11 bases unmatched. Germline V gives CDR1 ENHRY, CDR2 SYGVKD.

The gene calls are TRBV10-3 and TRBJ2-3, with 8 nucleotides matching TRBD2. Sequencing was performed on peripheral blood. The sequence came from a woman aged 45-59 years with COVID-19, enrolled during active disease. The CDR3 coding sequence is TGTGCCATCAGGATGACTAGCGAAGGTAGAACAGATACGCAGTATTTT. Protein product: CAIRMTSEGRTDTQYF.